This TCR beta chain was found in a study of regulatory T cells in long-lasting Graves disease. For TCR beta, libraries came from iRepertoire HTBI primers and Arm-PCR of CDR3 regions. TCRdb re-called the multiplex PCR reads through MiXCR, storing one row per CDR3 protein. This table holds some 250,000 distinct CDR3 sequences, around 20% found once. The germline V and J ends were trimmed by 3 bases and 2 bases, with 9 bases remaining between them. Germline CDR1 DFQATT, CDR2 SNEGSKA (reference sequence). This CDR3 has 13 amino acids. This clonotype showed up many times. Time point in this sample: newly diagnosed GD, antithyroid drugs for less than 3 months. RNA isolated from PBMCs was used to make the TCR library.

The starting material was peripheral blood mononuclear cells (PBMCs), obtained at new diagnosis, from a patient treated with antithyroid drugs. The sequence derives from a female donor with Graves disease. The V call is TRBV20-1, the J call TRBJ2-3; D is ambiguous. The CDR3 here is CSASARSTDTQYF. The CDR3 region has the DNA TGCAGTGCTAGCGCCAGGTCCACAGATACGCAGTATTTT.